This TCR beta chain originates from a study of CD8+ T cells in alopecia areata. RNA, once extracted, was reverse transcribed into cDNA for use as the sequencing template. Generated by immunoSEQ multiplex PCR, the TCRdb table keeps only in-frame clones and is missing some. The sample records almost 250,000 clones, roughly two thirds being singletons. The CDR3 sequence is 14 residues long. J gave up 3 bases and V 4 bases, and 4 bases lay outside the gene matches. The germline V gene encodes CDR1 GTSNPN and CDR2 SVGIG (reference sequence). This clone was picked up one time. The J gene is TRBJ1-2, the V gene TRBV30; 11 positions agree with TRBD1. The sample consisted of CD4+ T cells sorted from blood, taken at week 0. This receptor was taken from a human donor with alopecia areata. The CDR3 DNA follows: TGTGCCTGGACCCCGGACAGGGGGCACTATGGCTACACCTTC. Protein product: CAWTPDRGHYGYTF.